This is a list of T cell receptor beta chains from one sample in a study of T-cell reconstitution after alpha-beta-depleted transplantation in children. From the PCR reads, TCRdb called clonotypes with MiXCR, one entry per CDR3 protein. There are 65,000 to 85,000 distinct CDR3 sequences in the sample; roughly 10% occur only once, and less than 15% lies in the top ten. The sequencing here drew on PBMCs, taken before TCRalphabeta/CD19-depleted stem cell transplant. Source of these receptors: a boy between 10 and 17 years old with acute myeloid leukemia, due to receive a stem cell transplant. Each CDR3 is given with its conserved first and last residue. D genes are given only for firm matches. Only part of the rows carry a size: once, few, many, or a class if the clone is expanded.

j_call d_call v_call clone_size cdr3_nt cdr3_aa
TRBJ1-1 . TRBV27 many TGTGCCAGCAGTCCCCTGACGGGGTGGAAAGCTTTCTTT CASSPLTGWKAFF
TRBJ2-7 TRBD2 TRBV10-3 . TGTGCCATCAGTGACGTAGCGGGAAGGTACGAGCAGTACTTC CAISDVAGRYEQYF
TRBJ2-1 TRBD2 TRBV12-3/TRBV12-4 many TGTGCCACCAAAATTGGGACTAGCGGGGGCGGTGAGCAGTTCTTC CATKIGTSGGGEQFF
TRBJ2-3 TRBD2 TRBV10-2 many TGCGCCAGCAGTGGTACCGGGACTAGCGGACCAGATACGCAGTATTTT CASSGTGTSGPDTQYF
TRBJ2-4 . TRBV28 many TGTGCCAGCAGCCTACAGGGAGTTACCAAAAACATTCAGTACTTC CASSLQGVTKNIQYF
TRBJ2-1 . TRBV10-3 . TGTGCCATCAGTGAGTTTAGAGGCGGGGACAATGAGCAGTTCTTC CAISEFRGGDNEQFF
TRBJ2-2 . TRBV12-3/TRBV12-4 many TGTGCCAGCAGTTTAGGGGGAATCGGGGAGCTGTTTTTT CASSLGGIGELFF
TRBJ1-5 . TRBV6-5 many TGTGCCAGCCCACCCTATCAGCCCCAGCATTTT CASPPYQPQHF
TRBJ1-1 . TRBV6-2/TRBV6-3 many TGTGCCAGCAGTTACTCGCGGGGACTCGCTGAAGCTTTCTTT CASSYSRGLAEAFF
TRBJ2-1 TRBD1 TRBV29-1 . TGCAGCGCTGGACAGGCGTACAATGAGCAGTTCTTC CSAGQAYNEQFF
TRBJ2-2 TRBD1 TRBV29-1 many TGCAGCGTCCAGTCCGGACAGGTTCGTGACGGGGAGCTGTTTTTT CSVQSGQVRDGELFF
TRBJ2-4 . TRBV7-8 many TGTGCCAGCAGCCTCCAGGGGGCCAAAAACATTCAGTACTTC CASSLQGAKNIQYF
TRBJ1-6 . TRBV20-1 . TGCAGTGCTAGAGCGGGCCGAAAGACCTATAATTCACCCCTCCACTTT CSARAGRKTYNSPLHF
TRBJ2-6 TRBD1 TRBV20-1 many TGCAGTGCTCCCGGGACAGGTTTCTCTGGGGCCAACGTCCTGACTTTC CSAPGTGFSGANVLTF
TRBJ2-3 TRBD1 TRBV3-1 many TGTGCCAGCAGCCCGATTACAGGGGTAGTAGTAGATACGCAGTATTTT CASSPITGVVVDTQYF
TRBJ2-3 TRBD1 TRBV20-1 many TGCAGTGCTCCGGGACAGGGAGTAAATACGCAGTATTTT CSAPGQGVNTQYF
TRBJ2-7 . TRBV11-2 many TGTGCCAGCAGCTTGAGGTTTTCCTACGAGCAGTACTTC CASSLRFSYEQYF
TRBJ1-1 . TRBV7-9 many TGTGCCAGCAGCATTCTAGGGGTTGGTACACGGAACACTGAAGCTTTCTTT CASSILGVGTRNTEAFF
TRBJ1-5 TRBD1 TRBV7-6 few TGTGCCAGCAGCTTAGGGTCGCGGACAGGCATTCAGCCCCAGCATTTT CASSLGSRTGIQPQHF
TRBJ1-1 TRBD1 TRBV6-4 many TGTGCCAGCCCCCAGGGGGGCGCAAACACTGAAGCTTTCTTT CASPQGGANTEAFF
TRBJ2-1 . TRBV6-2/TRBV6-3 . TGTGCCAGCAGTTACTCGTTATTTAGTGAGCAGTTCTTC CASSYSLFSEQFF
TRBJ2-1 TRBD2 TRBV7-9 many TGTGCCAGCAGCCCTTGGGCAAGCGGGGGCCACAATGAGCAGTTCTTC CASSPWASGGHNEQFF
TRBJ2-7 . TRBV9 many TGTGCCAGCAGCGCCATCTTGGGGGGCGAGCAGTACTTC CASSAILGGEQYF
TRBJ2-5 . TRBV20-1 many TGCAGTGCTAGAGGAAGGGGGAAACAAAAAGAGACCCAGTACTTC CSARGRGKQKETQYF
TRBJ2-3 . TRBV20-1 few TGCAGTGCTAGTACCCAGGGGGGCCCAGATACGCAGTATTTT CSASTQGGPDTQYF
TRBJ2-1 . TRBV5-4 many TGTGCCAGCAGCTTGGCTCTAGAGAATGAGCAGTTCTTC CASSLALENEQFF
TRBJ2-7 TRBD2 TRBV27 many TGTGCCAGCCGACGCGGGAGCCCCTACGAGCAGTACTTC CASRRGSPYEQYF
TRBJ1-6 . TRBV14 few TGTGCCAGCAGCCAAGACCCAGTCCTCTCCTATAATTCACCCCTCCACTTT CASSQDPVLSYNSPLHF
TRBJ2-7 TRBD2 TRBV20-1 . TGCAGTGCTAGAGCCTATCCAGTCGGGGGGTTCGATGTGGCCTACGAGCAGTACTTC CSARAYPVGGFDVAYEQYF
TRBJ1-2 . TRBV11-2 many TGTGCCAGCAGCTCGGGATATGGCTACACCTTC CASSSGYGYTF
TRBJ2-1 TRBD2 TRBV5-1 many TGCGCCAGCACCAAGAGGACTAGCGGGAGCGATGAGCAGTTCTTC CASTKRTSGSDEQFF
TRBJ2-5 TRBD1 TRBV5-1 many TGCGCCAGCAGGCGGGACAGGCCGAAAGAGACCCAGTACTTC CASRRDRPKETQYF
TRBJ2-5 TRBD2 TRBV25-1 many TGTGCCAGCAGTGCAAGGGGGCGGACTAGCGGGGCCCTAGAGGGGGAGACCCAGTACTTC CASSARGRTSGALEGETQYF
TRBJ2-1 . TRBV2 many TGTGCCAGCAGTGTAAGCCCCGGTGGTGAGCAGTTCTTC CASSVSPGGEQFF
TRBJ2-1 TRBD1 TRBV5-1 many TGCGCCAGCAGCTGGACAGGGGGCGACTACAATGAGCAGTTCTTC CASSWTGGDYNEQFF
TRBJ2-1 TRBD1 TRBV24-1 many TGTGCCACCAGTGACCCTGGACAGGGTCAGCTGAATGAGCAGTTCTTC CATSDPGQGQLNEQFF
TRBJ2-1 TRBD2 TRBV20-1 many TGCAGTGCTAGCCATAACAGCGGGGGGAGGTACAATGAGCAGTTCTTC CSASHNSGGRYNEQFF
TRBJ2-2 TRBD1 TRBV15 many TGTGCCACCAGCAGAGAAAGGACAGGGCTATCCGGGGAGCTGTTTTTT CATSRERTGLSGELFF
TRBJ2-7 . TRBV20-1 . TGCAGTGCTTCGGCCTACGAGCAGTACTTC CSASAYEQYF
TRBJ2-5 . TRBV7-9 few TGTGCCAGCAGAGTTTGGGCCTCTGGGGAGACCCAGTACTTC CASRVWASGETQYF
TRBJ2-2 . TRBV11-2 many TGTGCCAGCAGCTTGGAGAATTGGGGGACCGGGGAGCTGTTTTTT CASSLENWGTGELFF
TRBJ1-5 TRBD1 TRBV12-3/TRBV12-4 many TGTGCCAGCAGTTCACGGAGGGGGCTAAGCAATCAGCCCCAGCATTTT CASSSRRGLSNQPQHF
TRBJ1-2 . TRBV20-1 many TGCAGTGCCCACTCGAGGGGGAAGTATGGCTACACCTTC CSAHSRGKYGYTF
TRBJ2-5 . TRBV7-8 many TGTGCCAGCACCCTTCGAGAGACCCAGTACTTC CASTLRETQYF
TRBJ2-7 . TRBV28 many TGTGCCAGCAGTCCCCAGGGGCGCAGGCAGTACTTC CASSPQGRRQYF
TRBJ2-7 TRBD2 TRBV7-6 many TGTGCCAGCAGTTCCTCTAGCGGGAGGGCCTACGAGCAGTACTTC CASSSSSGRAYEQYF
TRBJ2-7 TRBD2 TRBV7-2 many TGTGCCAGCAGCTCACTAGCGGGAGAACAAGAGCAGTACTTC CASSSLAGEQEQYF
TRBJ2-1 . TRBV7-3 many TGTGCCAGCAGCCATAGCGGCGGGCGCTACAATGAGCAGTTCTTC CASSHSGGRYNEQFF
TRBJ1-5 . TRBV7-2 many TGTGCCAGCAGCTTAACCAGGGCGGCACAGCCCCAGCATTTT CASSLTRAAQPQHF
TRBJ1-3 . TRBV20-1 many TGCAGTGCCATACTAAACTCTGGAAACACCATATATTTT CSAILNSGNTIYF
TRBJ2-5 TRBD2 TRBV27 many TGTGCCAGCAGTTTATCTACGGGGGGGAAGACAGAGACCCAGTACTTC CASSLSTGGKTETQYF
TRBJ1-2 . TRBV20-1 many TGCAGTGCCTCAGAGGAGTTAGCTAACTATGGCTACACCTTC CSASEELANYGYTF
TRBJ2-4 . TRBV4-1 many TGCGCCAGCAGCCAAGAAAGGTCGAGTATTCAGTACTTC CASSQERSSIQYF
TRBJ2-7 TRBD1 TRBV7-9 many TGTGCCAGCAGCTTAGTCGGGACAGCCTCCTACGAGCAGTACTTC CASSLVGTASYEQYF
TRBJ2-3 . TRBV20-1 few TGCAGTGCTAGGCCCACCTCCGATACGCAGTATTTT CSARPTSDTQYF
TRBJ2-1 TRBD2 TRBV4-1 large TGCGCCAGCAGCCAAGATCAGGGACTAGCAATTTATGAGCAGTTCTTC CASSQDQGLAIYEQFF
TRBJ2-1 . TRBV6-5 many TGTGCCAGCAGTCCGAGGGACTCTTCCTACAATGAGCAGTTCTTC CASSPRDSSYNEQFF
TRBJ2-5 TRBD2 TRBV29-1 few TGCAGCGTTGGAGGCGGGTCGGGACTAGCGGTCCAAGAGACCCAGTACTTC CSVGGGSGLAVQETQYF
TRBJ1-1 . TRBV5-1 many TGCGCCAGCAGCTTGGAGAGGTTCACTGAAGCTTTCTTT CASSLERFTEAFF